A single T cell receptor beta chain is shown here with its context. The Seattle patients, enrolled during active infection, were followed longitudinally. The data derive from a study of blood T cell repertoires in COVID-19. Study information: The United States, Italy and Spain provided the acute and convalescent COVID-19 samples. In each case, the material was cDNA or gDNA derived from T cells, B-cell-depleted T cells, or PBMCs.

The junction had 9 bases not matched to a gene; V was cut back by 5 bases and J by 4 bases. In germline, CDR1 is MNHEY, CDR2 SVGEGT. This CDR3 is built from 16 residues. Source study methods: Reference gene primer amplification in the assay estimated nucleated cell counts. This table comes from immunoSEQ multiplex PCR, and its TCRdb copy is limited to in-frame clones, with some not included. For V, J and clone size, that table is used; D and trimming come from the DNA. Altogether some 120,000 clones are present, more than 90% being singletons, with the ten largest covering 4% to 5%. The gene calls are TRBV6-2 or TRBV6-3 and TRBJ1-5; 9 bases match TRBD1. Sequences were obtained from peripheral blood. The origin of this receptor is a man aged 60-69 years with COVID-19, enrolled during active disease. The CDR3 reads CASSRRTGVANQPQHF. The CDR3 bases are TGTGCCAGCAGTCGTCGGACAGGGGTGGCGAATCAGCCCCAGCATTTT.